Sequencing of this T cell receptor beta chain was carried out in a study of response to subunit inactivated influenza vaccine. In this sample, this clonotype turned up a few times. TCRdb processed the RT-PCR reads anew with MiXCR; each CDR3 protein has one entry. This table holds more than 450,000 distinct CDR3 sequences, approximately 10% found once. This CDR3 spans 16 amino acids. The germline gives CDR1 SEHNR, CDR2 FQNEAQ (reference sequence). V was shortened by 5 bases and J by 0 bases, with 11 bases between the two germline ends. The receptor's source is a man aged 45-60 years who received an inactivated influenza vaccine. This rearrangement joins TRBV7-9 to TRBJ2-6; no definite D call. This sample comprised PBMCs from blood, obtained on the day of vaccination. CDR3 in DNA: TGTGCCAGCAGCAGCCTTTCTAGCTCTGGGGCCAACGTCCTGACTTTC. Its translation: CASSSLSSSGANVLTF.